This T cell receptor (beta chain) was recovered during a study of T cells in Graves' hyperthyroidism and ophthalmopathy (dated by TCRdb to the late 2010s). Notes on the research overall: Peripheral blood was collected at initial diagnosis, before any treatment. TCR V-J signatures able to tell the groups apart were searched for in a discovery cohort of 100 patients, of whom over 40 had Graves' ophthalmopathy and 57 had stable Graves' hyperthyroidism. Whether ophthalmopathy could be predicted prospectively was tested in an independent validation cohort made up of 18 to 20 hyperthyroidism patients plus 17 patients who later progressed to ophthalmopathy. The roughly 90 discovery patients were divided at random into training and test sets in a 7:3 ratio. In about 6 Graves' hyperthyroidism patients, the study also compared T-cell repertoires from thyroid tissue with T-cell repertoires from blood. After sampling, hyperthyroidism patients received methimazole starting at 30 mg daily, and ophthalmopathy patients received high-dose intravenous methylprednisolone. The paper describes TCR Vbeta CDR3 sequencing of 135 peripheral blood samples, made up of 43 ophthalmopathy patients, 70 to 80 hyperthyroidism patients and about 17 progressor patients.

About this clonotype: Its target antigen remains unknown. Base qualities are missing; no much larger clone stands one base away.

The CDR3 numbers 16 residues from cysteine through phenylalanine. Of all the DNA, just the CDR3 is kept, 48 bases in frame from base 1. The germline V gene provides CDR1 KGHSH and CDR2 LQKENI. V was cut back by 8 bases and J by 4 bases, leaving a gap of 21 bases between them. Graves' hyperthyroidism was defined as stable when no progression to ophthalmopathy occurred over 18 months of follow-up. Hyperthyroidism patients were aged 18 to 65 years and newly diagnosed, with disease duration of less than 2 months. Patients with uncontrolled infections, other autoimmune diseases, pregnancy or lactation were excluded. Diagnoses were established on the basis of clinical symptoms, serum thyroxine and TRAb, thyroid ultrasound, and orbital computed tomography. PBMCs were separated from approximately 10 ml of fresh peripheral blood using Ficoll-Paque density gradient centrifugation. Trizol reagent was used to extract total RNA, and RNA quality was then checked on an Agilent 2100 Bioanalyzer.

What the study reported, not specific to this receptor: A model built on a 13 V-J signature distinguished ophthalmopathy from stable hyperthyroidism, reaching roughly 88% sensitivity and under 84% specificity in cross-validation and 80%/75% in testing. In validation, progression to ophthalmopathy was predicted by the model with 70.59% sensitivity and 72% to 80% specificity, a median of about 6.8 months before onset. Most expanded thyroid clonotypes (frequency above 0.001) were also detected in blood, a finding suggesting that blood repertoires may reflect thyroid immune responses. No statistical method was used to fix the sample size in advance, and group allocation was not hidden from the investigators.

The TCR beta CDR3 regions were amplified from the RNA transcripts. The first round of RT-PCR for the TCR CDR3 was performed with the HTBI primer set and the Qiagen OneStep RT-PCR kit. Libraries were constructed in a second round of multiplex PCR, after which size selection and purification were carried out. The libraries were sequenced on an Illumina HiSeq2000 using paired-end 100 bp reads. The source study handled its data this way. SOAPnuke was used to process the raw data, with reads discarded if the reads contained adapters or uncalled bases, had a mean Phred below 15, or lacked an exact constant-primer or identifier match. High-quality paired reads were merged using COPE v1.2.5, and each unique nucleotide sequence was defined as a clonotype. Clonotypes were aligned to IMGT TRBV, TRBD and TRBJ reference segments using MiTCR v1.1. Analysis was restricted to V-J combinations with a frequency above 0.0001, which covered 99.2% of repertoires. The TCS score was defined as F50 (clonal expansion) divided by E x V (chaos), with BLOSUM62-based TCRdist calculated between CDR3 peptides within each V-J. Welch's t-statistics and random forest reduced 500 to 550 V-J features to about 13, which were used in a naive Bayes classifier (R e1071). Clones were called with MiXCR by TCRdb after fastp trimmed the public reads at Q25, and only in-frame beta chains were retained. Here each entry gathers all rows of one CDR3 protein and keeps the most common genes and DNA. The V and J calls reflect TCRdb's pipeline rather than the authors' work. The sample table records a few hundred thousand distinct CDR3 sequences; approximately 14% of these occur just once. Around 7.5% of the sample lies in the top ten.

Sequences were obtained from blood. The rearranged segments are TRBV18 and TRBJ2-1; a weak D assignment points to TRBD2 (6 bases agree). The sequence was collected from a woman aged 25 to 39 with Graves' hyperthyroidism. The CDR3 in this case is CASPLNSGVQYNEQFF. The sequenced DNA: TGTGCCAGCCCACTCAATTCGGGGGTCCAATACAATGAGCAGTTCTTC.